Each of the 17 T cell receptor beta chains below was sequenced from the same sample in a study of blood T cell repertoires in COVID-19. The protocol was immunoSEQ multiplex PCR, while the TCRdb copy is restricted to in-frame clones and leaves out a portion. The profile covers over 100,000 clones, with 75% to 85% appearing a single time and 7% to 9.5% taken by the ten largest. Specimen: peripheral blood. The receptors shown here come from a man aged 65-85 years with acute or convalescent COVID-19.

Here the CDR3 reads CASSRRNRRGKPTYEQYF. The CDR3 nucleotides read TGTGCCAGCAGCAGGCGAAACAGAAGGGGAAAACCAACCTACGAGCAGTACTTC. V is TRBV21-1 and J is TRBJ2-7; the table's D call, TRBD1, has no DNA check behind it. TRBV21-1 is recorded as a pseudogene. The CDR3 contains 18 residues.

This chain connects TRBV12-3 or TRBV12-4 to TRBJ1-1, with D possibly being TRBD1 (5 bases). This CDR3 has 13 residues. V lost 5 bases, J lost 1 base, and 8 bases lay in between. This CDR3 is CASSQQGNTEAFF. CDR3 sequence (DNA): TGTGCCAGCAGTCAGCAGGGGAACACTGAAGCTTTCTTT.

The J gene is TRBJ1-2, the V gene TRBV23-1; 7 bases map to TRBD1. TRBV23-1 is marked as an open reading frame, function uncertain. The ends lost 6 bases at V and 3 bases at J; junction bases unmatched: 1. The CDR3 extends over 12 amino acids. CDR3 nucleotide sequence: TGCGCCAGCAGACAGGGGTACTATGGCTACACCTTC. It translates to CASRQGYYGYTF.

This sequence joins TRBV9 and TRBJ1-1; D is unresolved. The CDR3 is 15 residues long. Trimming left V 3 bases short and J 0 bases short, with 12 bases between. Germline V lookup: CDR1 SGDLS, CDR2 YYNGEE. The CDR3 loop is CASSASGSLNTEAFF. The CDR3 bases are TGTGCCAGCAGCGCGAGCGGGAGCTTGAACACTGAAGCTTTCTTT.

CDR3 loop: CASSQRDRVTEAFF. CDR3 sequence (DNA): TGTGCCAGCAGCCAACGGGACAGGGTGACTGAAGCTTTCTTT. The chain combines TRBV3-1 (or the pseudogene TRBV3-2) with TRBJ1-1; TRBD1 matches 9 bases. V gave up 2 bases and J gave up 5 bases; unmatched junction bases: 3. The CDR3 loop spans 14 amino acids. Per the germline V gene, CDR1 is LGHDT and CDR2 is YNNKEL (reference sequence).

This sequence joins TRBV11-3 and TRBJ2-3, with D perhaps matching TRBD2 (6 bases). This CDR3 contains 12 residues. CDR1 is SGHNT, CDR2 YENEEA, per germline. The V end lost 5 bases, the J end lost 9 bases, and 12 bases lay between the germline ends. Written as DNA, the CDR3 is TGTGCCAGCAGCACCTCCGGAGGGACGCAGTATTTT. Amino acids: CASSTSGGTQYF.

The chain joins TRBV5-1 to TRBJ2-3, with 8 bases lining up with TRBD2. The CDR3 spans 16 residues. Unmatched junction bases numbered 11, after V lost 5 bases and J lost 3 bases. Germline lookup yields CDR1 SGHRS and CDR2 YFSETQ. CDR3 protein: CASRKGLVGLTDTQYF. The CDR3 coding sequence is TGCGCCAGCAGGAAGGGACTAGTAGGTTTGACAGATACGCAGTATTTT.

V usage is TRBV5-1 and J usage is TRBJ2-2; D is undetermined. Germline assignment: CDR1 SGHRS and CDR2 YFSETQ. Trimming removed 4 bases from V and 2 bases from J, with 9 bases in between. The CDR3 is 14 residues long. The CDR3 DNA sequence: TGCGCCAGCAGCGCAGGTCTTAACACCGGGGAGCTGTTTTTT. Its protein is CASSAGLNTGELFF.

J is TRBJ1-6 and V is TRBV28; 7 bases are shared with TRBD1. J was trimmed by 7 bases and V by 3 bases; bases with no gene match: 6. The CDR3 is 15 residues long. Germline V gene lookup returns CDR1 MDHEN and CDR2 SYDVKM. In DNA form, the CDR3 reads TGTGCCAGCAGTTTTGGGCAACAGGGGAATTCACCCCTCCACTTT. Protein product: CASSFGQQGNSPLHF.

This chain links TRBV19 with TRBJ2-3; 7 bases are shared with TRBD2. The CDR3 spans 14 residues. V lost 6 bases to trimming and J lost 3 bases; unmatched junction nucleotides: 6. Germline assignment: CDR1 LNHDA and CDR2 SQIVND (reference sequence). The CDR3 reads CASRKRDLTDTQYF. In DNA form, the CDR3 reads TGTGCCAGTAGGAAGCGGGACTTGACAGATACGCAGTATTTT.

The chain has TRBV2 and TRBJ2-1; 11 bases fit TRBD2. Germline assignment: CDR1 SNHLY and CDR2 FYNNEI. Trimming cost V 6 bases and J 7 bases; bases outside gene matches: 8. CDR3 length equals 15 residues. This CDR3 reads CASSITSGSINEQFF. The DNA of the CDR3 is TGTGCCAGCAGCATCACTAGCGGGAGCATTAATGAGCAGTTCTTC. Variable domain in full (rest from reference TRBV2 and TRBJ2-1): EPEVTQTPSHQVTQMGQEVILRCVPISNHLYFYWYRQILGQKVEFLVSFYNNEISEKSEIFDDQFSVERPDGSNFTLKIRSTKLEDSAMYFCASSITSGSINEQFFGPGTRLTVL.

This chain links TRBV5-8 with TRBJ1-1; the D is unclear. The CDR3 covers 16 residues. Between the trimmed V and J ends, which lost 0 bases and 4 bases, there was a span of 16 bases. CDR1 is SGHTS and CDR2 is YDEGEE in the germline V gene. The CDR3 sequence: CASSLAGHRRSTEAFF. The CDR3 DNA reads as TGTGCCAGCAGCTTGGCCGGTCACAGAAGAAGCACTGAAGCTTTCTTT.

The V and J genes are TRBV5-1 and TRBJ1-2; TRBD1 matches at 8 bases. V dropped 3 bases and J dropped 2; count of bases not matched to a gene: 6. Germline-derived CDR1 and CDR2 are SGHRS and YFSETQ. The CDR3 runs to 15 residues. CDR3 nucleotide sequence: TGCGCCAGCAGCTATGACAGGGGCGAGAACTATGGCTACACCTTC. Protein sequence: CASSYDRGENYGYTF.

CDR3 in amino acids: CSAKKDRSGNTIYF. The CDR3 DNA sequence: TGCAGCGCGAAAAAGGACAGATCTGGAAACACCATATATTTT. The chain carries TRBV29-1 and TRBJ1-3; TRBD1 is a possible D gene (6 bases). The CDR3 runs to 14 residues. CDR1 SQVTM and CDR2 ANQGSEA come from the germline V gene. The ends were cut back, 7 bases at V and 1 base at J, with 14 bases in the middle.

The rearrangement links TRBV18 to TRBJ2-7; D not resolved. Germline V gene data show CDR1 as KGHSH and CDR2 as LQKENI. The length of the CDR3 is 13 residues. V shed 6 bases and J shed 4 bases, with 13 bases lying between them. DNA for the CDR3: TGTGCCAGCTCCTTCGACCAGGCGTACGAGCAGTACTTC. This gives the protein CASSFDQAYEQYF.

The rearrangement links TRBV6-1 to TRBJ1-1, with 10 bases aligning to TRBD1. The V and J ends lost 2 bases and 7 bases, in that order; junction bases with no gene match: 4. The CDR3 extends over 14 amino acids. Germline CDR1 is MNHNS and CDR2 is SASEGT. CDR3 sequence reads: CASSEQTGGGEAFF. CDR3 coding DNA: TGTGCCAGCAGTGAACAGACAGGGGGCGGTGAAGCTTTCTTT.

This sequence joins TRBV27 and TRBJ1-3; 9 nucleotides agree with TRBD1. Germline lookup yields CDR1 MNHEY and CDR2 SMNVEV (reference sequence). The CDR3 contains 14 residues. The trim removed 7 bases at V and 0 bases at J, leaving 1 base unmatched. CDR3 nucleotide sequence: TGTGCCAGCACGGGACAGGGCTCTGGAAACACCATATATTTT. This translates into CASTGQGSGNTIYF.